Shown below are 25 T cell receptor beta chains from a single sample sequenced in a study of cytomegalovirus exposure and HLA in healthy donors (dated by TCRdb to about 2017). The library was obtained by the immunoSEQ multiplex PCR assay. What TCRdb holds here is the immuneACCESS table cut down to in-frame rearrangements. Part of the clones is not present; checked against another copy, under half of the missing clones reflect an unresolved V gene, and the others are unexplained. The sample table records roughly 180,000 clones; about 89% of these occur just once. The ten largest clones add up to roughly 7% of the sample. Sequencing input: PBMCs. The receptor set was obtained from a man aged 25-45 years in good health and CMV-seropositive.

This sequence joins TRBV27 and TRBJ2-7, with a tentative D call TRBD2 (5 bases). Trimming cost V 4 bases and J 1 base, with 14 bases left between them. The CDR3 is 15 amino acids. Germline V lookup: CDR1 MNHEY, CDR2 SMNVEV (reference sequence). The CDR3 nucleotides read TGTGCCAGCAGTTCACAGCGGATGGGGTCCTACGAGCAGTACTTC. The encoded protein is CASSSQRMGSYEQYF.

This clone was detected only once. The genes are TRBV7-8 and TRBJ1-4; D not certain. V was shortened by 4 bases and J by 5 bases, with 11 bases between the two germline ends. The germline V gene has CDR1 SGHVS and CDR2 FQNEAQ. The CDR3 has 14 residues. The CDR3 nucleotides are TGTGCCAGCAGCTCGATGCAGGAGAATGAAAAACTGTTTTTT. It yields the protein CASSSMQENEKLFF. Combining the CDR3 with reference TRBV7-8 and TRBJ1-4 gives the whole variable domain GAGVSQSPRYKVAKRGQDVALRCDPISGHVSLFWYQQALGQGPEFLTYFQNEAQLDKSGLPSDRFFAERPEGSVSTLKIQRTQQEDSAVYLCASSSMQENEKLFFGSGTQLSVL.

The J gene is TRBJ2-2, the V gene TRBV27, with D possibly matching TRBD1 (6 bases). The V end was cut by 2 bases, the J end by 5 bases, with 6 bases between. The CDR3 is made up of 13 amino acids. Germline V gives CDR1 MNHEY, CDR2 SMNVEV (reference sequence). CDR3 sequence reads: CASSLTGTGELFF. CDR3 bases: TGTGCCAGCAGTTTAACAGGGACCGGGGAGCTGTTTTTT.

The CDR3 DNA reads TGTGCCACCAGCAGTTACAGGGAAAGCACAGATACGCAGTATTTT. Its translation is CATSSYRESTDTQYF. The chain has TRBV15 and TRBJ2-3; D is perhaps TRBD1 (6 bases). The CDR3 covers 15 residues. V was pared by 3 bases and J by 0 bases, with 10 bases between. The V gene's germline CDR1 is LNHNV and CDR2 YYDKDF (reference sequence).

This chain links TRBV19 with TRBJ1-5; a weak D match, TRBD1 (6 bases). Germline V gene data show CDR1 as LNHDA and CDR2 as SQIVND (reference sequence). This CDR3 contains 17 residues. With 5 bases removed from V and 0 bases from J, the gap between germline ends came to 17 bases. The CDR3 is CASSSRLRTASNQPQHF. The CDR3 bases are TGTGCCAGTAGTTCGCGACTAAGGACAGCTAGCAATCAGCCCCAGCATTTT.

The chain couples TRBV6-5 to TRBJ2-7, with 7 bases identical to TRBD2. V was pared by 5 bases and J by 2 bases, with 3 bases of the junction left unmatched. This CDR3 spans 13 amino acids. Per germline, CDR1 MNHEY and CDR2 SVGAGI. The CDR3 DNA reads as TGTGCCAGCAGTCCGGGGGGAACCTACGAGCAGTACTTC. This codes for CASSPGGTYEQYF.

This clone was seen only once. Here the CDR3 DNA reads TGTGCCAGCACCCTGGCGGGGGGTTACTCCGGGGAGCTGTTTTTT. Amino acids: CASTLAGGYSGELFF. The gene calls are TRBV6-1 and TRBJ2-2; 8 bases are shared with TRBD2. The germline V gene encodes CDR1 MNHNS and CDR2 SASEGT. The CDR3 extends over 15 amino acids. V lost 7 bases, J lost 6 bases, and 10 bases stayed unmatched.

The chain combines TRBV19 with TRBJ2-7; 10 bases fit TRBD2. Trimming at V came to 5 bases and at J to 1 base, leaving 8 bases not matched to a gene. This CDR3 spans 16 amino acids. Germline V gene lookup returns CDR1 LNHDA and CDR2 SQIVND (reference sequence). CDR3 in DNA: TGTGCCAGTAGTCGGAGCGGGAGGGCCACATCCTACGAGCAGTACTTC. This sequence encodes CASSRSGRATSYEQYF.

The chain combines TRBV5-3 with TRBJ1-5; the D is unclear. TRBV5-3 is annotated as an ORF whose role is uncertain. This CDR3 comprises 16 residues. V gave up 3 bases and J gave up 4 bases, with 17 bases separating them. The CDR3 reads CARSSRKGQLNQPQHF. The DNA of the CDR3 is TGTGCCAGAAGCTCCCGTAAGGGTCAGCTAAATCAGCCCCAGCATTTT.

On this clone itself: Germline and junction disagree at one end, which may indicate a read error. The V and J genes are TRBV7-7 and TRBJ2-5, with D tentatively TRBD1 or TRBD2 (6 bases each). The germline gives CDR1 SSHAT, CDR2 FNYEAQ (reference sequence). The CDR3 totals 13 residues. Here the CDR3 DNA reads TGTGCTAGCAGCCCCGGGGGCTCGCAGACCCAGTACTTC. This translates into CASSPGGSQTQYF.

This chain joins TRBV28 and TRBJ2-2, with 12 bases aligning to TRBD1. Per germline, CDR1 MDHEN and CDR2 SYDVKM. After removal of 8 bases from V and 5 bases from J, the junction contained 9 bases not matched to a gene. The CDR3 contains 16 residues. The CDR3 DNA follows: TGTGCCAGCCGGCACCGGGACAGGGGGCTTACCGGGGAGCTGTTTTTT. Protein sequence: CASRHRDRGLTGELFF.

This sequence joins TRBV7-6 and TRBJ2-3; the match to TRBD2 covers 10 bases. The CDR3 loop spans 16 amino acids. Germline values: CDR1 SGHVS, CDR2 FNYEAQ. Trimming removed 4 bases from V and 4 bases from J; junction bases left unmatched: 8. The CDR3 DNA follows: TGTGCCAGCAGCTCCATGCTAGCGGGAGTTGCAGATACGCAGTATTTT. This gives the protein CASSSMLAGVADTQYF.

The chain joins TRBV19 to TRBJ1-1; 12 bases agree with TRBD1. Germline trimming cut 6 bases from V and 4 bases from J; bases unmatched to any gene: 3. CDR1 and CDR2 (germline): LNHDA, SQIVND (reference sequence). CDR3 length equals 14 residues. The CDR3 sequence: CASRGDRGPTEAFF. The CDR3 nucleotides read TGTGCCAGTAGGGGGGACAGGGGGCCCACTGAAGCTTTCTTT.

In nucleotides, the CDR3 is TGTGCCAGCTCTCGCGGGGAGAACACTGAAGCTTTCTTT. Translating it yields CASSRGENTEAFF. This chain connects TRBV18 to TRBJ1-1; D ambiguous. Looked up from germline, CDR1 is KGHSH and CDR2 is LQKENI. CDR3 length: 13 residues. Deletions cut 6 bases from V and 1 base from J, with 9 bases between. The full variable domain, rest sourced from reference TRBV18 and TRBJ1-1, is NAGVMQNPRHLVRRRGQEARLRCSPMKGHSHVYWYRQLPEEGLKFMVYLQKENIIDESGMPKERFSAEFPKEGPSILRIQQVVRGDSAAYFCASSRGENTEAFFGQGTRLTVV.

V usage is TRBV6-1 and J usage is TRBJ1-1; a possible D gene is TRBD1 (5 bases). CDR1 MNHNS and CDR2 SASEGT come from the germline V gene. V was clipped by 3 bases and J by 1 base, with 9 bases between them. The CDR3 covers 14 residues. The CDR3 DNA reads TGTGCCAGCAGTGAGGTCACAGGGAACACTGAAGCTTTCTTT. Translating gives CASSEVTGNTEAFF.

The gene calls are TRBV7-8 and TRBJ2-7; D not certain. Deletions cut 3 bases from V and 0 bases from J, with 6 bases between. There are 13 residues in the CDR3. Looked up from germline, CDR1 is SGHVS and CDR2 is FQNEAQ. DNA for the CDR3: TGTGCCAGCAGCTTGCCGGCCTCCTACGAGCAGTACTTC. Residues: CASSLPASYEQYF.

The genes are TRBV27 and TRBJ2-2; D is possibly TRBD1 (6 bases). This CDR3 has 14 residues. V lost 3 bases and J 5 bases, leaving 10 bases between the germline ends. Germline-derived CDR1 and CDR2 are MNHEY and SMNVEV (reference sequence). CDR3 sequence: CASSLGDTTGELFF. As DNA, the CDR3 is TGTGCCAGCAGTTTGGGGGACACGACCGGGGAGCTGTTTTTT.

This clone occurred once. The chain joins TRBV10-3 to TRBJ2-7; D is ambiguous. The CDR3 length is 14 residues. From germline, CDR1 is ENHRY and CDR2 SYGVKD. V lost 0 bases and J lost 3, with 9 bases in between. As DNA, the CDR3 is TGTGCCATCAGTGAGTCGGAACAGCACTACGAGCAGTACTTC. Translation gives CAISESEQHYEQYF.

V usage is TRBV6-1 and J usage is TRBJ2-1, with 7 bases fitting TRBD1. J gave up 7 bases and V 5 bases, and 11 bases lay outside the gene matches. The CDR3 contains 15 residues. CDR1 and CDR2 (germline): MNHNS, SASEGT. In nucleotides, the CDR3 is TGTGCCAGCAGTACGGTCGGGACAGTCGGGAATGAGCAGTTCTTC. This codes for CASSTVGTVGNEQFF.

CDR3 nucleotides: TGTGCCAGCAGCTTGGTACGGCAGGACTACGAGCAGTACTTC. Its translation is CASSLVRQDYEQYF. The gene calls are TRBV5-6 and TRBJ2-7; no firm D call. CDR3 length equals 14 residues. Germline assignment: CDR1 SGHDT and CDR2 YYEEEE. Trimming removed 0 bases from V and 3 bases from J, with 10 bases in between.

CDR3 in amino acids: CAISLDRGAYNEQFF. The CDR3 DNA is TGTGCCATCAGCTTAGACAGGGGGGCCTACAATGAGCAGTTCTTC. The rearrangement joins TRBV10-3 to TRBJ2-1; 9 bases agree with TRBD1. This CDR3 has 15 residues. V gave up 6 bases and J gave up 2 bases; unmatched junction bases: 5. Germline values: CDR1 ENHRY, CDR2 SYGVKD.

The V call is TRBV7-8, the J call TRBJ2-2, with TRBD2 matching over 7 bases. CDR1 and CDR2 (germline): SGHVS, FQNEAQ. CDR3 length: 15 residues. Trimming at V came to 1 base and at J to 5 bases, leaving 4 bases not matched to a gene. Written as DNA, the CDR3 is TGTGCCAGCAGCTTAGAGACTAGCTCTACCGGGGAGCTGTTTTTT. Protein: CASSLETSSTGELFF.

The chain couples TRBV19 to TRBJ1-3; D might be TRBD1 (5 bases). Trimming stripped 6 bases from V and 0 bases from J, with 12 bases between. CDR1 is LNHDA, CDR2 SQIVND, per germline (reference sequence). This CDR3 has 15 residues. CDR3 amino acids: CASREMGGSGNTIYF. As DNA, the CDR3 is TGTGCCAGTAGGGAAATGGGGGGCTCTGGAAACACCATATATTTT.

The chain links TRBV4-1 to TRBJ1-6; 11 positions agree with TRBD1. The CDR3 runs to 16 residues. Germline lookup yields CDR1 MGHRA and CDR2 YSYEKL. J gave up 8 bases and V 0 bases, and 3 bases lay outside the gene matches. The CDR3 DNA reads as TGCGCCAGCAGCCAAGAGTGGGGACAGGGGGATTCACCCCTCCACTTT. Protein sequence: CASSQEWGQGDSPLHF.

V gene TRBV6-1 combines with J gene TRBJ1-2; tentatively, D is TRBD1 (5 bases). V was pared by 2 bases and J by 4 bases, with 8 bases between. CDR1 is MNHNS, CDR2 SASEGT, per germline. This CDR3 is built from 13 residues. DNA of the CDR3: TGTGCCAGCAGTGAATCAGGGATCTATGGCTACACCTTC. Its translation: CASSESGIYGYTF.